The 26 T cell receptor beta chains reported below all come from one sample, sequenced in a study of CD8+ T cells in alopecia areata. Reverse transcribed after extraction, RNA yielded cDNA as the sequencing template. The assay was immunoSEQ multiplex PCR, and TCRdb's table has in-frame clones only and misses some. The table includes under 250,000 clones, approximately 65% detected once. Stated treatment: oral pan-JAK inhibitor, 5-10 mg twice daily. The source was CD4+ T cells sorted from blood, collected at approximately week 42, from a patient treated with tofacitinib. The receptor set was obtained from a human donor with alopecia areata.

V gene TRBV5-1 combines with J gene TRBJ1-5, with D unclear. The CDR3 has 15 amino acids. Germline V lookup: CDR1 SGHRS, CDR2 YFSETQ. V was clipped by 0 bases and J by 1 base, with 8 bases between them. For the CDR3, the DNA is TGCGCCAGCAGCTTGGCCCCAGACAGCAATCAGCCCCAGCATTTT. Its translation: CASSLAPDSNQPQHF.

In the case of this clone: Other DNA sequences in this sample translate to the same CDR3. The V call is TRBV25-1, the J call TRBJ1-1; D gene ambiguous. The CDR3 extends over 12 amino acids. V was shortened by 6 bases and J by 0 bases, with 5 bases between the two germline ends. The V gene's germline CDR1 is MGHDK and CDR2 SYGVNS. This chain's CDR3 is CASSDLNTEAFF. The CDR3 DNA reads as TGTGCCAGCAGCGACTTGAACACTGAAGCTTTCTTT.

The chain employs TRBV5-1 and TRBJ2-7; D is tentatively TRBD1 or TRBD2 (5 bases each). CDR3 length: 16 residues. V gave up 3 bases and J gave up 2 bases, with 18 bases separating them. The germline gives CDR1 SGHRS, CDR2 YFSETQ. The CDR3 DNA follows: TGCGCCAGCAGCTCGGAACCGGGACGGGTAACCTACGAGCAGTACTTC. Translated, it gives CASSSEPGRVTYEQYF. The full variable domain, in which reference TRBV5-1 and TRBJ2-7 provide the parts outside the CDR3, is KAGVTQTPRYLIKTRGQQVTLSCSPISGHRSVSWYQQTPGQGLQFLFEYFSETQRNKGNFPGRFSGRQFSNSRSEMNVSTLELGDSALYLCASSSEPGRVTYEQYFGPGTRLTVT.

The DNA of the CDR3 is TGCGCCAGCAGCTTGGTACCTAGCGGGGGAAGTGAGCAGTACTTC. As protein: CASSLVPSGGSEQYF. The V call is TRBV5-1, the J call TRBJ2-7, with 10 bases fitting TRBD2. This CDR3 comprises 15 residues. Germline assignment: CDR1 SGHRS and CDR2 YFSETQ. The V and J ends lost 0 bases and 7 bases, in that order; junction bases with no gene match: 7.

This clone was seen a few times. The identical CDR3 is also encoded by other nucleotide sequences in the sample. The chain has TRBV5-6 and TRBJ2-5; D remains ambiguous. Germline assignment: CDR1 SGHDT and CDR2 YYEEEE. The V end lost 2 bases, the J end lost 5 bases, and 4 bases lay between the germline ends. This CDR3 has 11 amino acids. The CDR3 spells CASSFGETQYF. The CDR3 bases are TGTGCCAGCAGCTTCGGCGAGACCCAGTACTTC.

The chain joins TRBV4-1 to TRBJ2-4; 8 positions match TRBD2. The CDR3 is 17 residues long. Germline loops: CDR1 MGHRA, CDR2 YSYEKL. J was trimmed by 4 bases and V by 4 bases; bases with no gene match: 12. CDR3 nucleotide sequence: TGCGCCAGCAGCCCCCGGGCCGGGGGGGTCGTAAAAAACATTCAGTACTTC. It specifies CASSPRAGGVVKNIQYF.

This rearrangement joins TRBV29-1 to TRBJ1-1; 7 nucleotides align to TRBD1. V lost 6 bases and J lost 4; bases outside the gene matches: 8. Germline CDR1 SQVTM, CDR2 ANQGSEA. The CDR3 is made up of 13 amino acids. This CDR3 is CSVNRGGGTEAFF. The CDR3 region has the DNA TGCAGCGTCAACAGGGGTGGGGGCACTGAAGCTTTCTTT.

This clone was seen only once. The V call is TRBV5-6, the J call TRBJ1-6, with D hard to call. V was shortened by 1 base and J by 9 bases, with 23 bases between the two germline ends. Per the germline V gene, CDR1 is SGHDT and CDR2 is YYEEEE. The CDR3 is 18 residues long. The CDR3 loop is CASSLLGPGAAGSSPLHF. In DNA form, the CDR3 reads TGTGCCAGCAGCTTGTTGGGCCCTGGAGCAGCTGGTAGTTCACCCCTCCACTTT.

The rearrangement links TRBV6-5 to TRBJ2-1; 8 bases align to TRBD2. Unmatched junction bases numbered 10, after V lost 2 bases and J lost 7 bases. The germline gives CDR1 MNHEY, CDR2 SVGAGI. The CDR3 covers 16 residues. Written as DNA, the CDR3 is TGTGCCAGCAGTTACGCCGGGACTAGTCTTCAAAATGAGCAGTTCTTC. Its protein product is CASSYAGTSLQNEQFF.

This clone was seen once. The chain employs TRBV5-4 and TRBJ2-1; TRBD1 agrees at 11 bases. In germline, CDR1 is SGHNT, CDR2 YYREEE (reference sequence). The ends lost 4 bases at V and 6 bases at J; junction bases unmatched: 6. The CDR3 runs to 15 residues. CDR3 region: CASSTGTGGTNEQFF. The CDR3 DNA follows: TGTGCCAGCAGCACCGGGACAGGGGGGACCAATGAGCAGTTCTTC.

V is TRBV4-3 and J is TRBJ2-3; D remains ambiguous. The germline CDR1 and CDR2 sequences are LGHNA and YSLEER. V dropped 0 bases and J dropped 0 bases, with 10 bases sitting between them. This CDR3 comprises 16 residues. This chain's CDR3 is CASSQDTISSTDTQYF. CDR3 nucleotide sequence: TGCGCCAGCAGCCAAGATACGATCTCTAGCACAGATACGCAGTATTTT.

V is TRBV19 and J is TRBJ1-5; D uncertain. Deletions cut 5 bases from V and 5 bases from J, with 10 bases between. Germline V gene sequence: CDR1 LNHDA, CDR2 SQIVND (reference sequence). The CDR3 runs 13 residues. This chain's CDR3 is CASSQGFYQPQHF. CDR3 bases: TGTGCCAGTAGTCAAGGGTTCTATCAGCCCCAGCATTTT.

This clone turned up a few times. The rearrangement links TRBV9 to TRBJ2-3; D unclear. In germline, CDR1 is SGDLS, CDR2 YYNGEE. The CDR3 is 15 amino acids. Trimming stripped 6 bases from V and 5 bases from J, with 19 bases between. Written as DNA, the CDR3 is TGTGCCAGCAACACCTTCGGGCGGCAACAAGATACGCAGTATTTT. Protein sequence: CASNTFGRQQDTQYF.

DNA of the CDR3: TGTGCCTGGAGTGACGGGAGAGGATATGGCTACACCTTC. Protein product: CAWSDGRGYGYTF. The chain has TRBV30 and TRBJ1-2; D not resolved. The CDR3 totals 13 residues. Trimming took 1 base from V and 5 from J, leaving 11 bases between them. Germline CDR1 GTSNPN, CDR2 SVGIG (reference sequence). Variable domain in full (rest from reference TRBV30 and TRBJ1-2): SQTIHQWPATLVQPVGSPLSLECTVEGTSNPNLYWYRQAAGRGLQLLFYSVGIGQISSEVPQNLSASRPQDRQFILSSKKLLLSDSGFYLCAWSDGRGYGYTFGSGTRLTVV.

The chain carries TRBV30 and TRBJ2-2; the D gene is possibly TRBD2 (6 bases). This CDR3 spans 14 amino acids. The V gene lost 3 bases and the J gene lost 8 bases, with 16 bases spanning the gap. CDR1 is GTSNPN and CDR2 is SVGIG in the germline V gene (reference sequence). The CDR3 bases are TGTGCCTGGAGATGGGGGGTCCCGGGTGGGGAGCTGTTTTTT. Translating it yields CAWRWGVPGGELFF.

CDR3 sequence reads: CAWNRGQAYEQYF. The DNA of the CDR3 is TGTGCCTGGAACCGGGGACAGGCCTACGAGCAGTACTTC. The chain recombines TRBV30 with TRBJ2-7; 8 bases are a match to TRBD1. Germline assignment: CDR1 GTSNPN and CDR2 SVGIG (reference sequence). Trimming at V came to 4 bases and at J to 2 bases, leaving 4 bases not matched to a gene. The CDR3 is 13 amino acids. Full variable domain (remainder filled in from reference TRBV30 and TRBJ2-7): SQTIHQWPATLVQPVGSPLSLECTVEGTSNPNLYWYRQAAGRGLQLLFYSVGIGQISSEVPQNLSASRPQDRQFILSSKKLLLSDSGFYLCAWNRGQAYEQYFGPGTRLTVT.

The V gene is TRBV20-1, the J gene TRBJ1-2; D remains unclear. Germline CDR1 DFQATT, CDR2 SNEGSKA (reference sequence). V was clipped by 7 bases and J by 2 bases, with 8 bases between them. CDR3 length: 11 amino acids. CDR3 in amino acids: CSVPLNYGYTF. CDR3 coding DNA: TGCAGTGTCCCCCTAAACTATGGCTACACCTTC.

The chain combines TRBV7-2 with TRBJ1-1; D is uncertain. The ends were cut back, 4 bases at V and 1 base at J, with 10 bases in the middle. The CDR3 extends over 14 amino acids. The germline CDR1 and CDR2 sequences are SGHTA and FQGNSA. CDR3 protein: CASSWGRGNTEAFF. The DNA of the CDR3 is TGTGCCAGCAGCTGGGGTAGAGGGAACACTGAAGCTTTCTTT. Full variable domain (outside the CDR3, taken from reference TRBV7-2 and TRBJ1-1): GAGVSQSPSNKVTEKGKDVELRCDPISGHTALYWYRQSLGQGLEFLIYFQGNSAPDKSGLPSDRFSAERTGGSVSTLTIQRTQQEDSAVYLCASSWGRGNTEAFFGQGTRLTVV.

This clone was detected a few times. The chain combines TRBV5-1 with TRBJ2-5, with 10 bases identical to TRBD2. CDR1 is SGHRS, CDR2 YFSETQ, per germline. CDR3 size: 14 residues. V lost 5 bases, J lost 1 base, and 2 bases stayed unmatched. The chain's CDR3 is CASRLAGVQETQYF. CDR3 coding DNA: TGCGCCAGCAGGCTAGCGGGAGTCCAAGAGACCCAGTACTTC.

V usage is TRBV12-5 and J usage is TRBJ1-2, with 7 nucleotides matching TRBD1. This CDR3 contains 16 residues. Per the germline V gene, CDR1 is LGHNT and CDR2 is FRNRAP. After removal of 4 bases from V and 4 bases from J, the junction contained 12 bases not matched to a gene. CDR3 protein: CASGSPPDRTFYGYTF. The CDR3 nucleotides read TGTGCTAGTGGTTCTCCTCCGGACAGGACCTTCTATGGCTACACCTTC.

This clone was seen only once. The chain couples TRBV4-3 to TRBJ2-1; 12 bases are shared with TRBD2. CDR3 size: 15 residues. CDR1 LGHNA and CDR2 YSLEER come from the germline V gene. The V gene end was trimmed by 3 bases and the J gene end by 9 bases; junction bases not matched to a gene: 6. The DNA of the CDR3 is TGCGCCAGCAGCCACGCTAGCGGGGGGGCCCGTGAGCAGTTCTTC. It translates to CASSHASGGAREQFF.

This rearrangement joins TRBV7-2 to TRBJ1-1; 12 nucleotides line up with TRBD1. The junction had 1 base not matched to a gene; V was cut back by 5 bases and J by 6 bases. The CDR3 contains 13 residues. The V gene's germline CDR1 is SGHTA and CDR2 FQGNSA. CDR3 sequence: CASSRDRGPEAFF. CDR3 sequence (DNA): TGTGCCAGCAGCCGGGACAGGGGGCCTGAAGCTTTCTTT.

The rearrangement links TRBV9 to TRBJ2-1, with D possibly being TRBD2 (6 bases). This CDR3 has 14 amino acids. V was pared by 1 base and J by 5 bases, with 10 bases between. Germline loops: CDR1 SGDLS, CDR2 YYNGEE. The CDR3 protein is CASSVNGLHNEQFF. The CDR3 region has the DNA TGTGCCAGCAGCGTAAACGGACTACACAATGAGCAGTTCTTC. Looking up the rest from reference TRBV9 and TRBJ2-1 gives the full variable domain: DSGVTQTPKHLITATGQRVTLRCSPRSGDLSVYWYQQSLDQGLQFLIQYYNGEERAKGNILERFSAQQFPDLHSELNLSSLELGDSALYFCASSVNGLHNEQFFGPGTRLTVL.

DNA of the CDR3: TGTGCCAGCAGCTTGGATGGTGGAGGGGCCCAGCATTTT. It translates to CASSLDGGGAQHF. V gene TRBV5-6 combines with J gene TRBJ1-5, with D possibly being TRBD1 (5 bases). Between the trimmed V and J ends, which lost 0 bases and 11 bases, there was a span of 12 bases. Germline V gene data show CDR1 as SGHDT and CDR2 as YYEEEE. CDR3 size: 13 residues.

This clone was seen only a few times. The chain employs TRBV5-1 and TRBJ2-3, with D perhaps matching TRBD2 (6 bases). V lost 5 bases, J lost 6 bases, and 16 bases lay in between. CDR1 is SGHRS, CDR2 YFSETQ, per germline. The CDR3 sequence is 14 residues long. This CDR3 is CASSLADRGDTQYF. The DNA for the CDR3 is TGCGCCAGCAGTTTAGCGGACCGCGGGGATACGCAGTATTTT.

The V call is TRBV7-2, the J call TRBJ2-3, with D maybe TRBD1 (5 bases). Per germline, CDR1 SGHTA and CDR2 FQGNSA. The CDR3 contains 15 residues. V lost 1 base, J lost 6 bases, and 14 bases lay in between. The CDR3 DNA is TGTGCCAGCAGCTTAGATACAGGCCCTTTGGATACGCAGTATTTT. Translated, it gives CASSLDTGPLDTQYF.